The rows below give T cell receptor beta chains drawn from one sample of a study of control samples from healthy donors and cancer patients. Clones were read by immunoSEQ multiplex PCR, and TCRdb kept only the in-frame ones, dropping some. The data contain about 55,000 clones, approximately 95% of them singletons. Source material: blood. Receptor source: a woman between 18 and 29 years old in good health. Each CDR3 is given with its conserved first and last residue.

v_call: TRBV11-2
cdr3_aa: CASSLDGTPQETQYF

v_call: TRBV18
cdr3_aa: CASSQADRQPQHF

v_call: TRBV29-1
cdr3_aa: CSVEWGNIQYF

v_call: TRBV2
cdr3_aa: CASSEPTHSADYGYTF

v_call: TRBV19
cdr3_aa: CASRAGGNSPLHF

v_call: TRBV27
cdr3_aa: CASSWQGRNYGYTF

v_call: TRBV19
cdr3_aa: CASSAEGGGGYTF

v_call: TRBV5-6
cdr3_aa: CASSPQGYGYTF

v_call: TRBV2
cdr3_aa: CASRDPGDTEAFF

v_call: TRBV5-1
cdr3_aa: CASSSGTTSYEQYF

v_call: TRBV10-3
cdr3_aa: CAIRPFGGYEQYF

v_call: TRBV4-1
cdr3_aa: CASSQIQEGTSLGYF

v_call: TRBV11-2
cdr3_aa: CASSLDTGQGIPGELFF

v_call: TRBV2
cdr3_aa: CASSYGSEPYQPQHF

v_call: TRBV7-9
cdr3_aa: CAASIPGELFF

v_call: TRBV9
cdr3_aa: CASSPFYSLNNSPLHF

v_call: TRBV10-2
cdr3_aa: CASSEVGGPDTQYF

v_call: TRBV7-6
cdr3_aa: CASTLGQGRYTGELFF

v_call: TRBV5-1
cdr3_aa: CASSLTGLNTEAFF

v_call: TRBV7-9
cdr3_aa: CASSSTGVEKNTEAFF

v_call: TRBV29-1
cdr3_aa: CSVAGTPGEGQYF

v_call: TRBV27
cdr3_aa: CASSFLQTGRTGELFF

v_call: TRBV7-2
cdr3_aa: CASSSEGGRKETQYF

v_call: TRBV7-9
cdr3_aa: CASSYLTGAYGYTF

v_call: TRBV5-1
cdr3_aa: CASSLSQGRDGYTF

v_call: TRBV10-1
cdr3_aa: CASETGQGHSPLHF

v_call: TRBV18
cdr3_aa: CASSPPSGSSYEQYF

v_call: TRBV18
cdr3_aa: CASSPWGQGTTEAFF

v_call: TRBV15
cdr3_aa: CATSRDAENQPQHF

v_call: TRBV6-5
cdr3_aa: CASSLGQGVDTQYF

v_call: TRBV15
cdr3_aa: CATRWGTGADSGNTIYF